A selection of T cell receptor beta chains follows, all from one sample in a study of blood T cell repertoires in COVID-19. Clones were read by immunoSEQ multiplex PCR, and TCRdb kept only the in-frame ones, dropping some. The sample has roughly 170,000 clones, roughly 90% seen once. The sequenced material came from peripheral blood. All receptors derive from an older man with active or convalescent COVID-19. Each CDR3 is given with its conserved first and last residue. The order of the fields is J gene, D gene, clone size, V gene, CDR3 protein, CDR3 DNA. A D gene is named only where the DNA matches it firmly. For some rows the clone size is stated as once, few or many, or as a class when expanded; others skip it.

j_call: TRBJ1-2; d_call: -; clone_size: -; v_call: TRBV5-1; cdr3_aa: CASSSSRQGYDNYGYTF; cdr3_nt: TGCGCCAGCAGCTCGTCACGCCAGGGCTACGATAACTATGGCTACACCTTC
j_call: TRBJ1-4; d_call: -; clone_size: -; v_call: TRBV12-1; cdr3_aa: CASSSVKRKGEEKLFF; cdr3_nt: TGTGCCAGCAGCTCCGTTAAAAGGAAGGGGGAGGAAAAACTGTTTTTT
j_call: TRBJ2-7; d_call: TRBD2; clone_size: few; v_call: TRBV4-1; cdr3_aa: CASSQTPTSGGAGEQYF; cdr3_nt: TGCGCCAGCAGCCAAACCCCTACTAGCGGGGGGGCCGGTGAGCAGTACTTC
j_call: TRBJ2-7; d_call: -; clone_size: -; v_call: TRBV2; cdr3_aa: CASSGQLYSAQYF; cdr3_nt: TGTGCCAGCAGTGGACAGTTGTATTCGGCGCAGTACTTC
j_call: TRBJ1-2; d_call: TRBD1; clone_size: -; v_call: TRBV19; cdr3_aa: CASRGQGAVGYTF; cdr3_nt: TGTGCCAGTAGAGGACAGGGGGCGGTCGGCTACACCTTC
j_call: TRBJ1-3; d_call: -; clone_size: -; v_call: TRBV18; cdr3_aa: CASSPQTDPGGNTIYF; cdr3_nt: TGTGCCAGCTCACCACAGACCGACCCGGGAGGAAACACCATATATTTT
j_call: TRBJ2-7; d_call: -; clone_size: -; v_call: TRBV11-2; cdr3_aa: CASSLGISYEQYF; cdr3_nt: TGTGCCAGCAGCCTCGGGATCTCCTACGAGCAGTACTTC
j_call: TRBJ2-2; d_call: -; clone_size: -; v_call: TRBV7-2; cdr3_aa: CASSLEGQVNTGELFF; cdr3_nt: TGTGCCAGCAGCTTAGAAGGACAAGTGAACACCGGGGAGCTGTTTTTT
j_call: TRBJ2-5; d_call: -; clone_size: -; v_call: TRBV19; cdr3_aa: CASSTTRDWETQYF; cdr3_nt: TGTGCCAGTAGTACAACTAGGGATTGGGAGACCCAGTACTTC
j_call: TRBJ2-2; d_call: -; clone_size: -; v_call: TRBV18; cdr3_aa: CASSQNTENTGELFF; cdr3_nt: TGTGCCAGCTCACAGAACACAGAGAACACCGGGGAGCTGTTTTTT
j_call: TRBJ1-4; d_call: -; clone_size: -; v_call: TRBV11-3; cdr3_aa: CASSLGSGKDEKLFF; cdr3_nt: TGTGCCAGCAGCTTAGGTTCGGGGAAGGATGAAAAACTGTTTTTT
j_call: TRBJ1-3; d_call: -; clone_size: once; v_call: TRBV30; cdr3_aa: CAWSPGYSGNTIYF; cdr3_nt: TGTGCCTGGAGCCCAGGGTACTCTGGAAACACCATATATTTT